This T cell receptor (beta chain) derives from a study of T cell responses to AZD1222 COVID-19 vaccine. The germline V gene has CDR1 SGHAT and CDR2 FQNNGV. V lost 1 base to trimming and J lost 2 bases, with 21 bases between them. The CDR3 loop spans 19 amino acids. About this clone: No antigen is known for it.

Pooled samples include second doses given at about 4 or 12 weeks. Measured with immunoSEQ multiplex PCR; TCRdb has only the in-frame clones, and not every one. The table has 55,000 to 70,000 clones, roughly nine tenths seen once; the top ten hold over 5%. Regarding the study as a whole: White British ancestry dominated among donors, who included more females, and clonal diversity was possibly underestimated.

The sample consisted of peripheral blood, taken 28 days after the second AZD1222 dose. This chain connects TRBV11-2 to TRBJ2-1; no reliable D call. The TCR originated in an adult who received the AZD1222 COVID-19 vaccine. CDR3 DNA: TGTGCCAGCAGCTTAGGTAGGGATTTAAAGGACCAAACCTACAATGAGCAGTTCTTC. Its translation is CASSLGRDLKDQTYNEQFF.